The T cell receptor beta chain described here comes from a study of T cell responses to AZD1222 COVID-19 vaccine. Overall study results and limits: Vaccine-associated CD4 TCRs spanned spike, dominant at 160-218 and 743-854. Only 5 or 6 people who got AZD1222 tested seropositive at baseline.

Some clones are missing from TCRdb's copy, which holds only in-frame ones; the method was immunoSEQ multiplex PCR. The repertoire includes around 91,000 clones, around nine tenths of them detected once, and roughly 21% sits in the top ten. This clone was seen only a few times. Its antigen is not known. CDR3 length equals 13 residues. The V end lost 4 bases, the J end lost 9 bases, and 13 bases lay between the germline ends. From germline, CDR1 is KGHSH and CDR2 LQKENI. The V gene is TRBV18, the J gene TRBJ2-1; D not certain. The source was peripheral blood, collected on day 0 of AZD1222 vaccination. This receptor was obtained from an adult in good health. The CDR3 DNA reads TGTGCCAGCTCACTCCACAAGGATTTTGAGCAGTTCTTC. Amino acids: CASSLHKDFEQFF. Based on the CDR3 plus reference TRBV18 and TRBJ2-1, the full variable domain is NAGVMQNPRHLVRRRGQEARLRCSPMKGHSHVYWYRQLPEEGLKFMVYLQKENIIDESGMPKERFSAEFPKEGPSILRIQQVVRGDSAAYFCASSLHKDFEQFFGPGTRLTVL.